These 24 T cell receptor beta chains share one sample of origin, sequenced in a study of cytomegalovirus exposure and HLA in healthy donors. Generated by immunoSEQ multiplex PCR, the TCRdb table keeps only in-frame clones and is missing some. The sample lists 150,000 to 200,000 clones, roughly 90% occurring once. Sequencing was performed on PBMCs. The receptors were sampled from a woman in her late teens or twenties in good health and CMV-seronegative.

The chain links TRBV25-1 to TRBJ2-1, with 8 bases identical to TRBD2. CDR3 length equals 15 residues. V trimming: 3 bases; J trimming: 5 bases; junction bases outside the gene matches: 6. Germline CDR1 MGHDK, CDR2 SYGVNS. CDR3 bases: TGTGCCAGCAGTGACGAAGCGGGGGTCCACAATGAGCAGTTCTTC. It is translated as CASSDEAGVHNEQFF.

The count of this clone is one. This chain joins TRBV2 and TRBJ1-1; 7 bases are shared with TRBD1. V shed 9 bases, J shed 1 base, and the junction held 5 bases outside the gene matches. The CDR3 consists of 13 residues. The germline CDR1 and CDR2 sequences are SNHLY and FYNNEI. As DNA, the CDR3 is TGTGCCAGATCCGGGACAGCGAACACTGAAGCTTTCTTT. Translated, it gives CARSGTANTEAFF.

The V and J genes are TRBV2 and TRBJ2-7; TRBD2 matches at 16 bases. Germline values: CDR1 SNHLY, CDR2 FYNNEI. This CDR3 has 19 residues. The trim removed 3 bases at V and 0 bases at J, leaving 8 bases unmatched. The CDR3 DNA follows: TGTGCCAGCAGTGATCGGGGACTAGCGGGAGGGTTGAGCTCCTACGAGCAGTACTTC. Translating it yields CASSDRGLAGGLSSYEQYF.

DNA for the CDR3: TGCGCCAGCAGCTTGGGAGGACAGGGAGCGGGTCAGCCCCAGCATTTT. Amino acids: CASSLGGQGAGQPQHF. The chain combines TRBV5-1 with TRBJ1-5, with 8 bases aligning to TRBD1. The CDR3 runs to 16 residues. With 0 bases clipped from V and 6 bases from J, the junction kept 8 bases outside the gene matches. From germline, CDR1 is SGHRS and CDR2 YFSETQ.

The rearrangement links TRBV29-1 to TRBJ1-2, with TRBD1 matching 7 bases. CDR1 is SQVTM and CDR2 is ANQGSEA in the germline V gene. After removal of 4 bases from V and 4 bases from J, the junction contained 9 bases not matched to a gene. CDR3 length equals 14 residues. The CDR3 DNA reads as TGCAGCGTTGGGGCAGGGGGAACTGGCTATGGCTACACCTTC. As protein: CSVGAGGTGYGYTF.

J is TRBJ1-3 and V is TRBV5-1; 8 bases are shared with TRBD1. The germline V gene has CDR1 SGHRS and CDR2 YFSETQ. The CDR3 is made up of 17 amino acids. Trimming at V came to 3 bases and at J to 0 bases, leaving 8 bases not matched to a gene. CDR3 nucleotide sequence: TGCGCCAGCAGCTCTGGACAGGGAGTCGGCTCTGGAAACACCATATATTTT. It yields the protein CASSSGQGVGSGNTIYF. The full variable domain, its missing parts supplied by reference TRBV5-1 and TRBJ1-3, is KAGVTQTPRYLIKTRGQQVTLSCSPISGHRSVSWYQQTPGQGLQFLFEYFSETQRNKGNFPGRFSGRQFSNSRSEMNVSTLELGDSALYLCASSSGQGVGSGNTIYFGEGSWLTVV.

This chain links TRBV11-3 with TRBJ2-5; 8 bases map to TRBD2. V shed 5 bases and J 5 bases; nucleotides not matched to a gene: 4. The CDR3 spans 13 residues. Per the germline V gene, CDR1 is SGHNT and CDR2 is YENEEA. The CDR3 nucleotides are TGTGCCAGCAGCCCGGGGGGGCGTGAGACCCAGTACTTC. It encodes CASSPGGRETQYF.

The chain combines TRBV12-5 with TRBJ1-5; no definite D call. The CDR3 loop spans 15 amino acids. Germline CDR1 is LGHNT and CDR2 is FRNRAP. V gave up 2 bases and J gave up 2 bases, with 10 bases separating them. The CDR3 is CASGLTLGGNQPQHF. The CDR3 DNA reads as TGTGCTAGTGGTTTGACCCTCGGGGGCAATCAGCCCCAGCATTTT.

The chain links TRBV5-1 to TRBJ2-1; 9 bases fit TRBD2. The CDR3 contains 21 residues. The germline gives CDR1 SGHRS, CDR2 YFSETQ. Trimming took 4 bases from V and 0 from J; bases not matched to a gene: 20. CDR3 in DNA: TGCGCCAGCAGCACCTACGTGTTGCGGCTAGCGGGACGCCTCTCCTACAATGAGCAGTTCTTC. This sequence encodes CASSTYVLRLAGRLSYNEQFF.

The chain links TRBV5-1 to TRBJ1-1; D perhaps matches TRBD1 (6 bases). Germline V lookup: CDR1 SGHRS, CDR2 YFSETQ. The CDR3 has 16 residues. Trimming pared 4 bases from V and 1 base from J, leaving 17 bases between. The CDR3 region has the DNA TGCGCCAGCAGCCACCTTCCGGGACACACGAACACTGAAGCTTTCTTT. Amino acid sequence: CASSHLPGHTNTEAFF.

This rearrangement joins TRBV5-6 to TRBJ2-2; perhaps TRBD1 as D (7 bases). This CDR3 is built from 14 residues. V was cut by 4 bases and J by 8 bases, with 15 bases left in between. CDR1 and CDR2 from the germline V gene are SGHDT and YYEEEE. The CDR3 spells CASSVAQGRGELFF. The CDR3 DNA sequence: TGTGCCAGCAGCGTTGCACAGGGGAGGGGGGAGCTGTTTTTT.

The chain recombines TRBV30 with TRBJ1-6, with D maybe TRBD1 (5 bases). The CDR3 runs to 15 residues. Germline V gene lookup returns CDR1 GTSNPN and CDR2 SVGIG (reference sequence). V lost 0 bases and J lost 9, with 15 bases in between. The CDR3 DNA reads as TGTGCCTGGAGTGTACTGGGGACGGGGGGTTCACCCCTCCACTTT. Its protein is CAWSVLGTGGSPLHF.

This chain joins TRBV10-2 and TRBJ1-6, with 9 bases matching TRBD1. The junction had 6 bases not matched to a gene; V was cut back by 6 bases and J by 15 bases. The CDR3 length is 12 residues. The germline gives CDR1 WSHSY, CDR2 SAAADI. CDR3 loop: CASRGTGSSLHF. DNA for the CDR3: TGCGCCAGCAGGGGGACAGGGTCTAGCCTCCACTTT.

The genes are TRBV18 and TRBJ1-2, with TRBD1 as a possible D gene (6 bases). The germline V and J ends were trimmed by 3 bases and 0 bases, with 14 bases remaining between them. This CDR3 is built from 16 residues. The germline V gene has CDR1 KGHSH and CDR2 LQKENI. This chain's CDR3 is CASSPTDRLPNYGYTF. In DNA, the CDR3 is TGTGCCAGCTCACCCACGGACAGACTCCCTAACTATGGCTACACCTTC.

This rearrangement joins TRBV4-1 to TRBJ2-7; weak D call: TRBD1 (6 bases). Germline V gene lookup returns CDR1 MGHRA and CDR2 YSYEKL. V was shortened by 3 bases and J by 4 bases, with 10 bases between the two germline ends. The length of the CDR3 is 13 residues. This CDR3 is CASSQAGQYEQYF. In nucleotides, the CDR3 is TGCGCCAGCAGCCAGGCTGGACAGTACGAGCAGTACTTC.

This rearrangement joins TRBV11-2 to TRBJ2-2, with D perhaps matching TRBD2 (6 bases). The V gene's germline CDR1 is SGHAT and CDR2 FQNNGV. This CDR3 has 15 amino acids. Deletions cut 3 bases from V and 4 bases from J, with 12 bases between. CDR3 sequence: CASSFPGEGTGELFF. The CDR3 bases are TGTGCCAGCAGCTTTCCGGGAGAGGGCACCGGGGAGCTGTTTTTT.

The chain employs TRBV5-4 and TRBJ2-5; no definite D call. The CDR3 length is 12 residues. V gave up 3 bases and J gave up 5 bases, with 8 bases separating them. The germline CDR1 and CDR2 sequences are SGHNT and YYREEE (reference sequence). The CDR3 loop reads CASSYTDETQYF. The CDR3 coding sequence is TGTGCCAGCAGCTACACAGACGAGACCCAGTACTTC.

This clone was observed once. This chain connects TRBV2 to TRBJ1-5; no clear D gene. The CDR3 has 13 amino acids. The germline V and J ends were trimmed by 3 bases and 10 bases, with 13 bases remaining between them. The germline V gene encodes CDR1 SNHLY and CDR2 FYNNEI. In nucleotides, the CDR3 is TGTGCCAGCAGTGAGGAAGTGCGGAGTCCCCAGCATTTT. It encodes CASSEEVRSPQHF.

CDR3 protein: CASSGRGQGTYEQYF. Here the CDR3 DNA reads TGCGCCAGCAGTGGGAGAGGGCAGGGGACCTACGAGCAGTACTTC. V and J are TRBV10-2 and TRBJ2-7; D may be TRBD1 (6 bases). CDR3 length: 15 residues. V shed 4 bases and J shed 2 bases, with 15 bases lying between them. Germline CDR1 is WSHSY and CDR2 is SAAADI.

J is TRBJ1-5 and V is TRBV18; tentative D call: TRBD1 (5 bases). V gave up 2 bases and J gave up 2 bases, with 10 bases separating them. The CDR3 contains 15 residues. Looked up from germline, CDR1 is KGHSH and CDR2 is LQKENI. DNA for the CDR3: TGTGCCAGCTCACCAGGAGGAGGGGGCAATCAGCCCCAGCATTTT. Translation: CASSPGGGGNQPQHF.

This clone was picked up a small number of times. The CDR3 reads CASQTGVTEKLFF. Written as DNA, the CDR3 is TGTGCCAGTCAGACAGGGGTGACTGAAAAACTGTTTTTT. The chain employs TRBV19 and TRBJ1-4; 8 bases are shared with TRBD1. CDR3 size: 13 residues. With V trimmed by 8 bases and J by 7 bases, 6 bases remained unmatched. Germline V gives CDR1 LNHDA, CDR2 SQIVND (reference sequence).

The V gene is TRBV18, the J gene TRBJ1-1; D is unresolved. The CDR3 is 13 residues long. The V end was cut by 6 bases, the J end by 2 bases, with 10 bases between. Germline-derived CDR1 and CDR2 are KGHSH and LQKENI. The CDR3 region is CASSLAENTEAFF. CDR3 coding DNA: TGTGCCAGCTCCCTAGCAGAAAACACTGAAGCTTTCTTT.

Here the CDR3 reads CASSLQGAEAFF. CDR3 nucleotide sequence: TGCGCCAGCAGCTTACAGGGTGCTGAAGCTTTCTTT. The V call is TRBV5-1, the J call TRBJ1-1, with TRBD1 as a possible D gene (6 bases). From germline, CDR1 is SGHRS and CDR2 YFSETQ. The CDR3 contains 12 residues. Trimming took off 2 bases at V and 6 bases at J, with 8 bases between the two ends.

The V gene is TRBV2, the J gene TRBJ1-5, with 7 bases fitting TRBD1. Germline CDR1 reads SNHLY; CDR2 reads FYNNEI. Unmatched junction bases numbered 8, after V lost 4 bases and J lost 2 bases. The CDR3 runs 16 residues. The CDR3, as DNA: TGTGCCAGCAGTGGTGCGACAGGGCAGGGCAATCAGCCCCAGCATTTT. Residues: CASSGATGQGNQPQHF.